This passage covers 10 T cell receptor beta chains from one sample sequenced in a study of OX40 agonist ivuxolimab in advanced cancers. This table comes from immunoSEQ multiplex PCR, and its TCRdb copy is limited to in-frame clones, with some not included. Of approximately 74,000 clones in the sample, 90% were seen once. The sequencing here drew on CD4+ or CD8+ T cells sorted from blood, taken in a trial of the OX40 agonist ivuxolimab. The receptors shown here come from an adult with an advanced solid tumor such as melanoma, head and neck, liver or kidney cancer.

DNA for the CDR3: TGTGCCAGCAGCTTAGTGCAACGGCCAGGGGGCTACGATGGCTACACCTTC. Protein product: CASSLVQRPGGYDGYTF. This chain connects TRBV11-3 to TRBJ1-2; TRBD1 matches at 8 bases. The length of the CDR3 is 17 residues. J lost 6 bases, V lost 1 base, and 13 bases had no gene match. Germline V gene data show CDR1 as SGHNT and CDR2 as YENEEA.

The gene calls are TRBV5-6 and TRBJ2-6; no firm D call. Germline CDR1 reads SGHDT; CDR2 reads YYEEEE. The V end lost 1 base, the J end lost 2 bases, and 7 bases lay between the germline ends. The CDR3 has 15 amino acids. The CDR3 sequence is CASSLLTPGANVLTF. Here the CDR3 DNA reads TGTGCCAGCAGCTTGCTAACACCTGGGGCCAACGTCCTGACTTTC.

This rearrangement joins TRBV7-2 to TRBJ1-2; D gene ambiguous. V was pared by 1 base and J by 4 bases, with 7 bases between. The CDR3 has 13 residues. Germline CDR1 and CDR2: SGHTA and FQGNSA. CDR3 coding DNA: TGTGCCAGCAGCTTAGGTTCAGGCTATGGCTACACCTTC. Its translation: CASSLGSGYGYTF. Full variable domain (missing parts from reference TRBV7-2 and TRBJ1-2): GAGVSQSPSNKVTEKGKDVELRCDPISGHTALYWYRQSLGQGLEFLIYFQGNSAPDKSGLPSDRFSAERTGGSVSTLTIQRTQQEDSAVYLCASSLGSGYGYTFGSGTRLTVV.

This sequence joins TRBV11-1 and TRBJ2-1; D might be TRBD1 (5 bases). CDR1 and CDR2 (germline): SGHAT, FQDESV (reference sequence). V was cut by 5 bases and J by 7 bases, with 24 bases left in between. This CDR3 has 17 residues. The CDR3 DNA sequence: TGTGCCAGCAGCCCGGGTGGTTGGTCCAGCGCAGGGAATGAGCAGTTCTTC. Its translation: CASSPGGWSSAGNEQFF. The whole variable domain, filled in from reference TRBV11-1 and TRBJ2-1, reads EAEVAQSPRYKITEKSQAVAFWCDPISGHATLYWYRQILGQGPELLVQFQDESVVDDSQLPKDRFSAERLKGVDSTLKIQPAELGDSAMYLCASSPGGWSSAGNEQFFGPGTRLTVL.

This clone was counted once. This sequence joins TRBV27 and TRBJ2-4; 7 positions agree with TRBD1. The CDR3 totals 13 residues. Unmatched junction bases numbered 3, after V lost 5 bases and J lost 5 bases. CDR1 MNHEY and CDR2 SMNVEV come from the germline V gene (reference sequence). In nucleotides, the CDR3 is TGTGCCAGCAGTAGAGACAGGGAAAACATTCAGTACTTC. Protein: CASSRDRENIQYF.

There are a few counts of this clone. The chain recombines TRBV29-1 with TRBJ2-7; D ambiguous. Trimming pared 7 bases from V and 5 bases from J, leaving 15 bases between. The length of the CDR3 is 12 residues. Germline CDR1 SQVTM, CDR2 ANQGSEA. The CDR3 loop reads CSAAPQFDEQYF. CDR3 DNA: TGCAGCGCCGCCCCGCAGTTCGACGAGCAGTACTTC.

This chain joins TRBV5-1 and TRBJ2-5, with TRBD1 matching 8 bases. The CDR3 covers 14 residues. J was trimmed by 2 bases and V by 4 bases; bases with no gene match: 4. Germline V gene data show CDR1 as SGHRS and CDR2 as YFSETQ. The CDR3 reads CASSPRTGQETQYF. The CDR3 DNA follows: TGCGCCAGCAGCCCTCGGACAGGGCAAGAGACCCAGTACTTC.

The count of this clone is one. The rearrangement joins TRBV7-2 to TRBJ2-7; possible D gene TRBD1, 7 bases. From germline, CDR1 is SGHTA and CDR2 FQGNSA. The V and J ends lost 6 bases and 5 bases respectively, with 23 bases between them. The CDR3 runs 16 residues. The CDR3: CASRKSIRGAGNEQYF. DNA for the CDR3: TGTGCCAGCAGGAAGTCTATCAGGGGGGCGGGGAACGAGCAGTACTTC.

In this sample, this clone turned up once. This chain joins TRBV28 and TRBJ2-7, with D hard to call. Trimming stripped 2 bases from V and 1 base from J, with 9 bases between. The V gene's germline CDR1 is MDHEN and CDR2 SYDVKM. The CDR3 contains 14 residues. The CDR3 spells CASSLAFASYEQYF. In DNA form, the CDR3 reads TGTGCCAGCAGTTTAGCGTTTGCATCCTACGAGCAGTACTTC.

The chain employs TRBV10-3 and TRBJ2-7; 9 nucleotides line up with TRBD2. The CDR3 has 19 amino acids. From germline, CDR1 is ENHRY and CDR2 SYGVKD. Unmatched junction bases numbered 19, after V lost 3 bases and J lost 4 bases. Here the CDR3 reads CAISDPALLLSGSNYEQYF. The CDR3 DNA reads TGTGCCATCAGTGACCCTGCTCTCCTCCTTAGCGGGAGCAATTACGAGCAGTACTTC.